This record covers a single T cell receptor (beta chain). The target of this receptor is not known. Per-nucleotide qualities are absent, and no much larger clonotype sits a single base away. Library preparation employed emulsion pairing. A second nested PCR with blocking oligos suppressed unpaired genes, then a third nested PCR added Illumina adaptors and barcodes. Each emulsion RT-PCR master mix contained about 4,500-270,000 T cells, with C-region, Stepout and V-region primers. The Micellula Emulsion and Purification Kit was used to make the emulsions, and Qiagen OneStep RT-PCR reagents were used for RT-PCR. Pooled libraries were sequenced with paired-end 2 x 250 reads on an Illumina MiSeq. Regarding the original processing steps: Read pairs were joined in Galaxy and clipped at the engineered overlap into separate alpha and beta files; unclipped reads were discarded. Alpha-beta pairs were assigned with CompleteTCR, a MiTCR-based pipeline that links chains sharing read cluster identifiers using an R script. TCR sequences that were observed only once, representing about 1-3.4%, were removed as potential sequencing errors. TCRdb trimmed the raw reads at Q25, called clones with MiXCR and kept productive beta chains. Rows with one shared CDR3 protein collapse into an entry with the most common genes and DNA. TCRdb's processing, not the authors', yielded these V and J calls. The table for this sample lists roughly 39,000 distinct CDR3 sequences; 45% of them were counted only once. Clones ranked in the top ten supply around three fifths of the sample.

The sample belongs to a study of T cell repertoires in breast cancer (dated by TCRdb to the mid-2010s). Looking at the study overall: The study profiled tumors, lymph nodes and peripheral blood lymphocytes from breast cancer patients, plus peripheral blood from healthy control donors. The majority of the 21 patient tumors analyzed for shared TCRs were ER+/PR+. Controls included nine healthy donors of an age range similar to the patients. Sequencing yielded on average around 500,000 sequences per sample and about 10 reads per input cell. Because breast cancer has a low mutational burden and common mutations are rare, the study reasoned that TCRs shared between breast cancer patients would target shared antigens. Tumors and tumor-involved lymph nodes were minced, digested with Liberase and DNase, and then passed through 70-um and 40-um filters. Blood samples were separated by Ficoll, whereas tumor-free lymph nodes were processed without any enzymatic digestion. The paper as a whole reports these results and caveats: Shared TCRs were encoded by various nucleotide sequences, which suggests selection and expansion based on antigen. Discarding singleton TCRs and sampling only part of each tumor may have missed genuine antitumor clones. Shared TCRs showed TRBV7 predominance, possibly reflecting tumor recognition or mispriming bias from eight TRBV7 primers. Under 20 TCR pairs were shared across seven or more patient tumors and were rarely found in control blood, which suggests possible tumor specificity. About fourfold more TCRs were shared with matched tumor repertoires by tumor-involved sentinel lymph nodes than by tumor-free nodes (around 7.7% versus 2%). Emulsion RT-PCR was considered qualitative rather than quantitative, because transcript abundance and primer differences skewed the recovery of clones.

To analyze paired alpha-beta TCRs of CD8+ T cells, the study used an expanded emulsion RT-PCR method with primers covering all TCR V genes. CD8+ T cells were isolated with a CD8 positive selection kit and were then incubated overnight in approximately 10 IU/mL IL-2 prior to emulsion RT-PCR. For CDR1 and CDR2, the germline V gene (reference sequence) lists DFQATT and SNEGSKA. The CDR3, from cysteine to phenylalanine, totals 14 residues. Solely the CDR3 DNA is kept, with 42 bases framed from the first base. Trimming costs V 2 bases and J 4 bases, and their ends lie 12 bases apart. The sample comprised CD8+ T cells. This TCR was sampled from a pool of human donors with breast cancer or a healthy control (not recorded which). The rearrangement joined TRBV20-1 to TRBJ1-5, and possibly TRBD1, on 6 matching bases. In nucleotides, the sequence is TGCAGTGCTAGATCGGGACATTTTAATCAGCCCCAGCATTTT. The resulting protein is CSARSGHFNQPQHF.